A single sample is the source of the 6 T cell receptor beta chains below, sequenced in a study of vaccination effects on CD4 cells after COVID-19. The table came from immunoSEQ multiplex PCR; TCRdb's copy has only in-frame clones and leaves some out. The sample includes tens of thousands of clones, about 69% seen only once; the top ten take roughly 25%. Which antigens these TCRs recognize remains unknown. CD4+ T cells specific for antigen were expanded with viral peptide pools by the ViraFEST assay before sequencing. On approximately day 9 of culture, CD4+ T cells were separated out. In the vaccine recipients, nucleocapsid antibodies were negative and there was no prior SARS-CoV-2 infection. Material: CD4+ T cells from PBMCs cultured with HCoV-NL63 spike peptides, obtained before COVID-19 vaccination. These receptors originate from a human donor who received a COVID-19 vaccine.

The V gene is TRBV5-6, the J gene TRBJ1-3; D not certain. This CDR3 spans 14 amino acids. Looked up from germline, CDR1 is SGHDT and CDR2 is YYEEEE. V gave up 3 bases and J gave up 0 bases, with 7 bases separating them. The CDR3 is CASSYRSSGNTIYF. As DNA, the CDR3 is TGTGCCAGCAGCTATAGGAGCTCTGGAAACACCATATATTTT. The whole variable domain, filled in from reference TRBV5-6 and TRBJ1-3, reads DAGVTQSPTHLIKTRGQQVTLRCSPKSGHDTVSWYQQALGQGPQFIFQYYEEEERQRGNFPDRFSGHQFPNYSSELNVNALLLGDSALYLCASSYRSSGNTIYFGEGSWLTVV.

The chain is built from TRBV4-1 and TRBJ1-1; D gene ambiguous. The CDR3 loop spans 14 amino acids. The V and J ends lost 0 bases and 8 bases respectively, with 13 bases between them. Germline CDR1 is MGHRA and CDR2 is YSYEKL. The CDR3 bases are TGCGCCAGCAGCCAAGAGATTTTTGCAGTGGAAGCTTTCTTT. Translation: CASSQEIFAVEAFF.

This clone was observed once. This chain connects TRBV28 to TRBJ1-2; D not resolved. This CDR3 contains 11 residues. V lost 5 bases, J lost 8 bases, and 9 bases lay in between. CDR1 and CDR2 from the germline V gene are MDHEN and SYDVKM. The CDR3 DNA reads TGTGCCAGCAGTGCGACGGCCGGCTACACCTTC. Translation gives CASSATAGYTF.

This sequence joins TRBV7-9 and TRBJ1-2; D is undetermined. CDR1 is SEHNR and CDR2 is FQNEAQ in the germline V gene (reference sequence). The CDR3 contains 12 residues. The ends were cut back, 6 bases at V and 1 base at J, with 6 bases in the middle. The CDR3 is CASSGVNYGYTF. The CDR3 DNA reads TGTGCCAGCAGTGGTGTTAACTATGGCTACACCTTC. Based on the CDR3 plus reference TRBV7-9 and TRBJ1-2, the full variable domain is DTGVSQNPRHKITKRGQNVTFRCDPISEHNRLYWYRQTLGQGPEFLTYFQNEAQLEKSRLLSDRFSAERPKGSFSTLEIQRTEQGDSAMYLCASSGVNYGYTFGSGTRLTVV.

CDR3 region: CASSLKWGQETQYF. CDR3 DNA: TGTGCCAGCAGCTTAAAGTGGGGCCAAGAGACCCAGTACTTC. The chain employs TRBV7-8 and TRBJ2-5; no firm D call. CDR1 is SGHVS and CDR2 is FQNEAQ in the germline V gene. V was cut by 2 bases and J by 1 base, with 8 bases left in between. CDR3 length equals 14 residues.

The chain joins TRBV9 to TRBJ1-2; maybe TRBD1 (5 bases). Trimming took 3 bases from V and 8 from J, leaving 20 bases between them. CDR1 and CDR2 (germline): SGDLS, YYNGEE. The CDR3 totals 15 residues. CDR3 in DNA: TGTGCCAGCAGCGCCCGAGCAGGGAATTCTGAGGGCTACACCTTC. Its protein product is CASSARAGNSEGYTF.